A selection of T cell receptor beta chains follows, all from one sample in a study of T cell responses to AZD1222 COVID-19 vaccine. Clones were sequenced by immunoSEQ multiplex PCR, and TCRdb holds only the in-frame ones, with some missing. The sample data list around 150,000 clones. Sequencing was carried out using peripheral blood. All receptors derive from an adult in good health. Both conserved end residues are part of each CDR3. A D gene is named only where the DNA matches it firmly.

CDR3 protein: CASSSSSHYGYTF
CDR3 DNA: TGTGCCAGCAGCTCCTCTTCTCACTATGGCTACACCTTC
J gene: TRBJ1-2
V gene: TRBV7-2
D gene: -

CDR3 protein: CASSPTGVPTNEKLFF
CDR3 DNA: TGTGCCAGCAGCCCAACAGGGGTCCCAACTAATGAAAAACTGTTTTTT
J gene: TRBJ1-4
V gene: TRBV9
D gene: TRBD1

CDR3 protein: CASSPTGTDTQYF
CDR3 DNA: TGTGCCAGCTCACCAACGGGCACAGATACGCAGTATTTT
J gene: TRBJ2-3
V gene: TRBV18
D gene: -

CDR3 protein: CASSARGVPQETQYF
CDR3 DNA: TGTGCCAGCAGCGCCCGCGGGGTGCCACAAGAGACCCAGTACTTC
J gene: TRBJ2-5
V gene: TRBV9
D gene: -

CDR3 protein: CASSPLGTSGAAGELFF
CDR3 DNA: TGTGCCAGCTCACCACTCGGGACTAGCGGGGCCGCCGGGGAGCTGTTTTTT
J gene: TRBJ2-2
V gene: TRBV18
D gene: TRBD2

CDR3 protein: CASSEGQGLNTEAFF
CDR3 DNA: TGTGCCAGCAGTGAAGGACAGGGGCTGAACACTGAAGCTTTCTTT
J gene: TRBJ1-1
V gene: TRBV2
D gene: TRBD1

CDR3 protein: CAWSVSIEQFF
CDR3 DNA: TGTGCCTGGAGTGTGTCGATTGAGCAGTTCTTC
J gene: TRBJ2-1
V gene: TRBV30
D gene: -

CDR3 protein: CAVHEWGYTF
CDR3 DNA: TGTGCCGTACACGAGTGGGGCTACACCTTC
J gene: TRBJ1-2
V gene: TRBV11-2
D gene: -

CDR3 protein: CASRRTARSEQYF
CDR3 DNA: TGTGCCAGCAGACGGACCGCCCGTAGCGAGCAGTACTTC
J gene: TRBJ2-7
V gene: TRBV6-5
D gene: -

CDR3 protein: CASSRLLGGQPQHF
CDR3 DNA: TGTGCCAGCTCACGCTTGTTGGGGGGTCAGCCCCAGCATTTT
J gene: TRBJ1-5
V gene: TRBV18
D gene: -

CDR3 protein: CARSLAAVAGGILTYNEQFF
CDR3 DNA: TGTGCCAGAAGCTTGGCCGCGGTAGCGGGGGGGATACTTACCTACAATGAGCAGTTCTTC
J gene: TRBJ2-1
V gene: TRBV5-3
D gene: TRBD2

CDR3 protein: CASSLPSGRSNYGYTF
CDR3 DNA: TGTGCCAGCAGTTTGCCGAGCGGGCGGTCTAACTATGGCTACACCTTC
J gene: TRBJ1-2
V gene: TRBV28
D gene: -

CDR3 protein: CASSGTIEGTPYEQYF
CDR3 DNA: TGTGCCAGCAGCGGGACCATCGAGGGGACCCCCTACGAGCAGTACTTC
J gene: TRBJ2-7
V gene: TRBV5-4
D gene: -

CDR3 protein: CASSQNLGGYNEQFF
CDR3 DNA: TGTGCCAGCAGCCAGAATTTGGGTGGATACAATGAGCAGTTCTTC
J gene: TRBJ2-1
V gene: TRBV3-1/TRBV3-2
D gene: -

CDR3 protein: CASSMSRGPSSYEQYF
CDR3 DNA: TGTGCCAGCAGCATGTCCAGGGGGCCGAGCTCCTACGAGCAGTACTTC
J gene: TRBJ2-7
V gene: TRBV5-6
D gene: TRBD1

CDR3 protein: CASTRDGGRTDTQYF
CDR3 DNA: TGTGCCAGCACCCGGGACGGGGGGCGCACAGATACGCAGTATTTT
J gene: TRBJ2-3
V gene: TRBV7-3
D gene: -

CDR3 protein: CASSSPLGPSNQPQHF
CDR3 DNA: TGTGCCAGCAGTTCCCCCCTTGGACCTAGCAATCAGCCCCAGCATTTT
J gene: TRBJ1-5
V gene: TRBV28
D gene: -

CDR3 protein: CATSSLMPALNTEAFF
CDR3 DNA: TGTGCCACCAGCAGTTTGATGCCGGCTTTGAACACTGAAGCTTTCTTT
J gene: TRBJ1-1
V gene: TRBV15
D gene: -

CDR3 protein: CASRNDRGQDEQYF
CDR3 DNA: TGTGCCAGCAGAAACGACAGGGGGCAGGACGAGCAGTACTTC
J gene: TRBJ2-7
V gene: TRBV6-5
D gene: TRBD1

CDR3 protein: CASSLRGGFVNQPQHF
CDR3 DNA: TGTGCCAGCAGTTTAAGGGGGGGATTTGTGAATCAGCCCCAGCATTTT
J gene: TRBJ1-5
V gene: TRBV27
D gene: -

CDR3 protein: CASSRGQDNEKLFF
CDR3 DNA: TGTGCCAGCAGCCGCGGACAGGACAATGAAAAACTGTTTTTT
J gene: TRBJ1-4
V gene: TRBV6-2/TRBV6-3
D gene: TRBD1